Below, 28 T cell receptor beta chains from the same sample are listed, as sequenced in a study of blood T cell repertoires in COVID-19. The method was immunoSEQ multiplex PCR; TCRdb's version includes in-frame clones alone and lacks a portion of them. The sample consists of just over 350,000 clones, 80% to 90% of them appearing once. The sample comprised peripheral blood. The receptors stem from a woman in her sixties with COVID-19, enrolled during active disease.

Remarks on this clone: The identical CDR3 is also encoded by other nucleotide sequences in the sample. The chain is built from TRBV5-1 and TRBJ1-5; 9 bases fit TRBD1. The CDR3 consists of 13 residues. Germline loops: CDR1 SGHRS, CDR2 YFSETQ. J gave up 7 bases and V 4 bases, and 3 bases lay outside the gene matches. The DNA of the CDR3 is TGCGCCAGCAGCCCGACAGGGGGGCAGCCCCAGCATTTT. Translating gives CASSPTGGQPQHF.

The chain links TRBV10-3 to TRBJ1-1; perhaps TRBD1 as D (6 bases). CDR1 is ENHRY and CDR2 is SYGVKD in the germline V gene. V was shortened by 4 bases and J by 5 bases, with 14 bases between the two germline ends. The CDR3 is 14 residues long. Here the CDR3 reads CAISAGGGGTEAFF. Written as DNA, the CDR3 is TGTGCCATCAGTGCGGGGGGAGGGGGTACTGAAGCTTTCTTT.

The V call is TRBV28, the J call TRBJ1-2, with 7 nucleotides matching TRBD1. Losses at the gene ends were 8 bases for V and 8 bases for J; bases not matched to a gene: 5. CDR1 MDHEN and CDR2 SYDVKM come from the germline V gene. The CDR3 runs 11 residues. CDR3 coding DNA: TGTGCCAGCGTCGACAGGGAAGGCTACACCTTC. Translated, it gives CASVDREGYTF.

The CDR3 spells CASSLGPVLGNQPQHF. DNA for the CDR3: TGTGCCAGCAGCTTGGGCCCTGTCCTAGGCAATCAGCCCCAGCATTTT. The chain employs TRBV5-4 and TRBJ1-5; D is ambiguous. Germline values: CDR1 SGHNT, CDR2 YYREEE (reference sequence). The CDR3 loop spans 16 amino acids. V dropped 0 bases and J dropped 2 bases, with 12 bases sitting between them.

The rearrangement joins TRBV18 to TRBJ2-7; D uncertain. There are 12 residues in the CDR3. The V and J ends lost 6 bases and 6 bases respectively, with 12 bases between them. CDR1 and CDR2 from the germline V gene are KGHSH and LQKENI. The CDR3 DNA follows: TGTGCCAGCTCCCCAACATTTGGCGAGCAGTACTTC. Translated, it gives CASSPTFGEQYF. The whole variable domain, filled in from reference TRBV18 and TRBJ2-7, reads NAGVMQNPRHLVRRRGQEARLRCSPMKGHSHVYWYRQLPEEGLKFMVYLQKENIIDESGMPKERFSAEFPKEGPSILRIQQVVRGDSAAYFCASSPTFGEQYFGPGTRLTVT.

V is TRBV5-4 and J is TRBJ1-5; TRBD1 agrees at 8 bases. The CDR3 sequence is 15 residues long. V trimming: 3 bases; J trimming: 1 base; junction bases outside the gene matches: 3. CDR1 is SGHNT and CDR2 is YYREEE in the germline V gene (reference sequence). DNA for the CDR3: TGTGCCAGCAGCTCAGGGGGCAGGAGCAATCAGCCCCAGCATTTT. Protein: CASSSGGRSNQPQHF. Full variable domain (missing parts from reference TRBV5-4 and TRBJ1-5): ETGVTQSPTHLIKTRGQQVTLRCSSQSGHNTVSWYQQALGQGPQFIFQYYREEENGRGNFPPRFSGLQFPNYSSELNVNALELDDSALYLCASSSGGRSNQPQHFGDGTRLSIL.

The V call is TRBV7-6, the J call TRBJ2-1; 8 nucleotides line up with TRBD2. With 4 bases clipped from V and 10 bases from J, the junction kept 12 bases outside the gene matches. Germline V CDR1 and CDR2: SGHVS, FNYEAQ. This CDR3 has 15 amino acids. CDR3 sequence: CASSSVGLGYTEQFF. Here the CDR3 DNA reads TGTGCCAGCAGCTCTGTGGGACTAGGATACACGGAGCAGTTCTTC.

CDR3 bases: TGTGCCATCAGTGAGTCTTCCAGGGACTCTGGAAACACCATATATTTT. This codes for CAISESSRDSGNTIYF. The V call is TRBV10-3, the J call TRBJ1-3; tentatively, D is TRBD1 (5 bases). V gave up 0 bases and J gave up 0 bases, with 9 bases separating them. CDR1 and CDR2 from the germline V gene are ENHRY and SYGVKD. CDR3 length equals 16 residues.

This chain links TRBV2 with TRBJ2-5; 7 bases agree with TRBD2. The CDR3 is made up of 11 amino acids. V lost 11 bases and J lost 5; bases outside the gene matches: 5. CDR1 and CDR2 from the germline V gene are SNHLY and FYNNEI. CDR3 nucleotides: TGTGCCCGAGAAGCGGGGGAGACCCAGTACTTC. Its translation is CAREAGETQYF.

The chain uses TRBV3-1 (or the pseudogene TRBV3-2) and TRBJ2-5; 9 bases agree with TRBD2. The CDR3 totals 15 residues. Trimming at V came to 4 bases and at J to 1 base, leaving 4 bases not matched to a gene. Looked up from germline, CDR1 is LGHDT and CDR2 is YNNKEL (reference sequence). DNA for the CDR3: TGTGCCAGCAGCCCTCCTAGCGGGGCCCAAGAGACCCAGTACTTC. It specifies CASSPPSGAQETQYF.

J is TRBJ1-3 and V is TRBV3-1 (or the pseudogene TRBV3-2); D possibly corresponds to TRBD1 (5 bases). Germline V gene sequence: CDR1 LGHDT, CDR2 YNNKEL (reference sequence). Trimming took 0 bases from V and 1 from J, leaving 16 bases between them. CDR3 length: 18 amino acids. The CDR3, as DNA: TGTGCCAGCAGCCAAGATCCCCAGGACAAAGCGTCTGGAAACACCATATATTTT. This gives the protein CASSQDPQDKASGNTIYF.

The V gene is TRBV25-1, the J gene TRBJ2-5; D uncertain. CDR3 size: 14 residues. Germline loops: CDR1 MGHDK, CDR2 SYGVNS. Trimming removed 5 bases from V and 3 bases from J, with 13 bases in between. The CDR3 region has the DNA TGTGCCAGCAGTCCTTTTCGAACAGAAGAGACCCAGTACTTC. It is translated as CASSPFRTEETQYF.

The gene calls are TRBV5-1 and TRBJ2-5, with D possibly matching TRBD1 (6 bases). The CDR3 totals 13 residues. V lost 9 bases and J lost 2, with 14 bases in between. CDR1 is SGHRS and CDR2 is YFSETQ in the germline V gene. In nucleotides, the CDR3 is TGCGCCACCACTGAACAGGGACAAGAGACCCAGTACTTC. Its protein is CATTEQGQETQYF. Complete variable domain (other parts from reference TRBV5-1 and TRBJ2-5): KAGVTQTPRYLIKTRGQQVTLSCSPISGHRSVSWYQQTPGQGLQFLFEYFSETQRNKGNFPGRFSGRQFSNSRSEMNVSTLELGDSALYLCATTEQGQETQYFGPGTRLLVL.

The chain recombines TRBV4-1 with TRBJ1-2; D gene unclear. The CDR3 totals 14 residues. CDR1 and CDR2 (germline): MGHRA, YSYEKL. The ends were cut back, 1 base at V and 6 bases at J, with 12 bases in the middle. DNA of the CDR3: TGCGCCAGCAGCCAAGCCTTCCAGTTGAATGGCTACACCTTC. Its protein is CASSQAFQLNGYTF.

V usage is TRBV5-1 and J usage is TRBJ2-3; 11 bases align to TRBD2. This CDR3 spans 15 amino acids. The V segment lost 6 bases and the J segment 3 bases; nucleotides outside the gene matches: 6. CDR1 and CDR2 from the germline V gene are SGHRS and YFSETQ. The DNA for the CDR3 is TGCGCCAGCACCTCGGGACTAGCGGAAACAGATACGCAGTATTTT. This encodes CASTSGLAETDTQYF. The entire variable domain, with the rest obtained from reference TRBV5-1 and TRBJ2-3, is as follows: KAGVTQTPRYLIKTRGQQVTLSCSPISGHRSVSWYQQTPGQGLQFLFEYFSETQRNKGNFPGRFSGRQFSNSRSEMNVSTLELGDSALYLCASTSGLAETDTQYFGPGTRLTVL.

This clone was counted only a few times. V and J are TRBV15 and TRBJ1-3; the D is unclear. Trimming took off 0 bases at V and 4 bases at J, with 4 bases between the two ends. Germline lookup yields CDR1 LNHNV and CDR2 YYDKDF (reference sequence). This CDR3 region has 13 residues. In nucleotides, the CDR3 is TGTGCCACCAGCAGAGATTCGGGAAACACCATATATTTT. Translating it yields CATSRDSGNTIYF.

The V call is TRBV19, the J call TRBJ1-1; weak D call: TRBD1 (5 bases). Germline V gene data show CDR1 as LNHDA and CDR2 as SQIVND (reference sequence). The CDR3 runs to 16 residues. Deletions cut 2 bases from V and 0 bases from J, with 13 bases between. The CDR3 loop is CASSISGPLLNTEAFF. CDR3 bases: TGTGCCAGTAGTATATCAGGGCCCCTATTGAACACTGAAGCTTTCTTT.

This clone appeared once. V usage is TRBV30 and J usage is TRBJ1-5, with D hard to call. Germline V gene data show CDR1 as GTSNPN and CDR2 as SVGIG (reference sequence). V gave up 0 bases and J gave up 9 bases, with 12 bases separating them. The CDR3 loop spans 13 amino acids. CDR3 DNA sequence: TGTGCCTGGAGTGTTGGGCTGGTCGGGCCCCAGCATTTT. Amino acids: CAWSVGLVGPQHF. Full variable domain (remainder filled in from reference TRBV30 and TRBJ1-5): SQTIHQWPATLVQPVGSPLSLECTVEGTSNPNLYWYRQAAGRGLQLLFYSVGIGQISSEVPQNLSASRPQDRQFILSSKKLLLSDSGFYLCAWSVGLVGPQHFGDGTRLSIL.

The chain has TRBV3-1 (or the pseudogene TRBV3-2) and TRBJ1-2; D possibly corresponds to TRBD1 (5 bases). The germline V gene encodes CDR1 LGHDT and CDR2 YNNKEL (reference sequence). With 1 base removed from V and 11 bases from J, the gap between germline ends came to 17 bases. The CDR3 runs to 14 residues. CDR3 loop: CASSQGAGHGWYTF. CDR3 nucleotides: TGTGCCAGCAGCCAAGGGGCAGGACATGGATGGTACACCTTC.

The rearrangement joins TRBV4-1 to TRBJ2-1; D gene unclear. The ends were cut back, 0 bases at V and 2 bases at J, with 11 bases in the middle. Germline V gene data show CDR1 as MGHRA and CDR2 as YSYEKL. The CDR3 length is 16 residues. The CDR3 sequence: CASSQDWATTYNEQFF. Here the CDR3 DNA reads TGCGCCAGCAGCCAAGACTGGGCCACAACCTACAATGAGCAGTTCTTC.

The V and J genes are TRBV10-3 and TRBJ2-5; 13 nucleotides line up with TRBD2. Per germline, CDR1 ENHRY and CDR2 SYGVKD. With 4 bases clipped from V and 0 bases from J, the junction kept 14 bases outside the gene matches. CDR3 size: 20 residues. The chain's CDR3 is CAISVGQGLAGAAYQETQYF. CDR3 in DNA: TGTGCCATCAGTGTCGGCCAAGGACTAGCGGGGGCCGCGTACCAAGAGACCCAGTACTTC.

This clone was found once. The chain couples TRBV3-1 (or the pseudogene TRBV3-2) to TRBJ2-5, with 16 positions matching TRBD2. J gave up 5 bases and V 4 bases, and 7 bases lay outside the gene matches. Per germline, CDR1 LGHDT and CDR2 YNNKEL (reference sequence). CDR3 length equals 17 residues. CDR3 nucleotide sequence: TGTGCCAGCAGCCCTCTGGGACTAGCGGGGGGGCCGGAGACCCAGTACTTC. Translation: CASSPLGLAGGPETQYF.

This chain joins TRBV5-6 and TRBJ1-1; the D is unclear. This CDR3 is 14 amino acids long. The V end lost 3 bases, the J end lost 3 bases, and 12 bases lay between the germline ends. Germline assignment: CDR1 SGHDT and CDR2 YYEEEE. CDR3 coding DNA: TGTGCCAGCAGCTACCCGGAGCTTTACACTGAAGCTTTCTTT. It translates to CASSYPELYTEAFF.

This sequence joins TRBV11-2 and TRBJ1-6; 8 bases align to TRBD1. CDR1 is SGHAT, CDR2 FQNNGV, per germline. Trimming cost V 5 bases and J 7 bases; bases outside gene matches: 7. This CDR3 is built from 15 residues. CDR3 coding DNA: TGTGCCAGCAGCCGCGGACAGGGTCGGAATTCACCCCTCCACTTT. Protein sequence: CASSRGQGRNSPLHF. Complete variable domain (other parts from reference TRBV11-2 and TRBJ1-6): EAGVAQSPRYKIIEKRQSVAFWCNPISGHATLYWYQQILGQGPKLLIQFQNNGVVDDSQLPKDRFSAERLKGVDSTLKIQPAKLEDSAVYLCASSRGQGRNSPLHFGNGTRLTVT.

The gene calls are TRBV19 and TRBJ1-5; the D is unclear. Germline CDR1 LNHDA, CDR2 SQIVND (reference sequence). The CDR3 extends over 13 amino acids. Trimming pared 3 bases from V and 6 bases from J, leaving 9 bases between. CDR3 coding DNA: TGTGCCAGTAGTATCGGGTTAGCTCAGCCCCAGCATTTT. Translated, it gives CASSIGLAQPQHF.

This chain uses TRBV9 with TRBJ1-2; the match to TRBD1 covers 7 bases. The junction had 5 bases not matched to a gene; V was cut back by 0 bases and J by 3 bases. CDR1 is SGDLS and CDR2 is YYNGEE in the germline V gene. The CDR3 spans 15 residues. The CDR3 bases are TGTGCCAGCAGCGTAGCTAAGGACAGGTACTATGGCTACACCTTC. Residues: CASSVAKDRYYGYTF.

V is TRBV5-1 and J is TRBJ1-4; 8 bases map to TRBD1. Germline CDR1 SGHRS, CDR2 YFSETQ. The ends lost 4 bases at V and 5 bases at J; junction bases unmatched: 7. CDR3 length: 15 amino acids. The CDR3 here is CASSPGQGGNEKLFF. The CDR3 nucleotides read TGCGCCAGCAGCCCCGGACAGGGTGGGAATGAAAAACTGTTTTTT. The entire variable domain, with the rest obtained from reference TRBV5-1 and TRBJ1-4, is as follows: KAGVTQTPRYLIKTRGQQVTLSCSPISGHRSVSWYQQTPGQGLQFLFEYFSETQRNKGNFPGRFSGRQFSNSRSEMNVSTLELGDSALYLCASSPGQGGNEKLFFGSGTQLSVL.

This clone was recorded a few times. The chain carries TRBV25-1 and TRBJ2-5, with 9 bases aligning to TRBD1. In germline, CDR1 is MGHDK, CDR2 SYGVNS. With 3 bases clipped from V and 1 base from J, the junction kept 9 bases outside the gene matches. This CDR3 has 17 residues. The CDR3 nucleotides are TGTGCCAGCAGTGACCACGGACAGGGGATATTCCAAGAGACCCAGTACTTC. Amino acid sequence: CASSDHGQGIFQETQYF.